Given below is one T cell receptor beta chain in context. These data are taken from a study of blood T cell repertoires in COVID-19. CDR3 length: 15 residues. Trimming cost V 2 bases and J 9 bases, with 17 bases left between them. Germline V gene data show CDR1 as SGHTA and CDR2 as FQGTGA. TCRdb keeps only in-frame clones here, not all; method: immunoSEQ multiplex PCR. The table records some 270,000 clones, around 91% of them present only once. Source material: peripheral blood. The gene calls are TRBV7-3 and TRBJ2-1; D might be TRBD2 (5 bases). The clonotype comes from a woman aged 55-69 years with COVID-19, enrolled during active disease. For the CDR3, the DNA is TGTGCCAGCAGCTTATTAGGGAGTAGGGATGGTGAGCAGTTCTTC. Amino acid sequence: CASSLLGSRDGEQFF.